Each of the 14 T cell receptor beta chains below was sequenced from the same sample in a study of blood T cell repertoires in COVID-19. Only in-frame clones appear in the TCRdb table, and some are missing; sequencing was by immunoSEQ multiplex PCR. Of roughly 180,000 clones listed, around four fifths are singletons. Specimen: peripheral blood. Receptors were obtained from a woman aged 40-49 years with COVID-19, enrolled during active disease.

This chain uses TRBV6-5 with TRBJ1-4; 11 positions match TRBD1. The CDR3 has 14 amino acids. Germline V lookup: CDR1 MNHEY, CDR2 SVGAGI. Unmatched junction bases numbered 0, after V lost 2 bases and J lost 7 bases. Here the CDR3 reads CASSYGTGGEKLFF. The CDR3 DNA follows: TGTGCCAGCAGTTACGGGACAGGGGGTGAAAAACTGTTTTTT.

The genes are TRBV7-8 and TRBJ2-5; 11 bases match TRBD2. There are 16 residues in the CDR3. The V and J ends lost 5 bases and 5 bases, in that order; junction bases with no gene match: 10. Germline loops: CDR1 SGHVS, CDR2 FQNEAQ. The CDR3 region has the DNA TGTGCCAGCAGCACGGGACTAGCGGCACCAGGGGAGACCCAGTACTTC. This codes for CASSTGLAAPGETQYF.

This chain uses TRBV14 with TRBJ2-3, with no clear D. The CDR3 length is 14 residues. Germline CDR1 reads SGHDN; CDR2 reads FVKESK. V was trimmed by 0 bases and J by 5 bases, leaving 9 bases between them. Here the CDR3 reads CASSQELARDTQYF. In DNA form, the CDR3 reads TGTGCCAGCAGCCAAGAATTGGCTAGAGATACGCAGTATTTT.

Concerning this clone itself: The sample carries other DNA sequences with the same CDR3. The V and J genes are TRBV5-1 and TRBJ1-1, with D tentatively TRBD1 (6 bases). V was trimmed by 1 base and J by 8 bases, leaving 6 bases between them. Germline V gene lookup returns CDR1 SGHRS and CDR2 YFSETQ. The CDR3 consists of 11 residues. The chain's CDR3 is CASSLTGEAFF. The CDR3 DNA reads TGCGCCAGCAGCTTGACAGGGGAAGCTTTCTTT.

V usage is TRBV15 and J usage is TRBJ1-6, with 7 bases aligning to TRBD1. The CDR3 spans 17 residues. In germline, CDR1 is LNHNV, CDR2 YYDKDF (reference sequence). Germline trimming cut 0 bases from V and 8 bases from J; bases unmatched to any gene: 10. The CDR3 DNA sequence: TGTGCCACCAGCAGAGATTTGACAGGGATAGGCGATTCACCCCTCCACTTT. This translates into CATSRDLTGIGDSPLHF.

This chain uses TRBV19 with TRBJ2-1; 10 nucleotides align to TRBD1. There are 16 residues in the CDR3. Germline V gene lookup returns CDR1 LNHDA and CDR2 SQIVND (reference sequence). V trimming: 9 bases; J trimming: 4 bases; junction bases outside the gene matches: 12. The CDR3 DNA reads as TGTGCCAGCAGTGGGGGACAGGGGAAGTCTTACAATGAGCAGTTCTTC. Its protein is CASSGGQGKSYNEQFF.

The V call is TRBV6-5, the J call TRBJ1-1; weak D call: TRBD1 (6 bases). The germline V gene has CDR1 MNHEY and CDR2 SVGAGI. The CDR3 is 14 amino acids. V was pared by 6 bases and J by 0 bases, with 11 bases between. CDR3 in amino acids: CASRGGQLNTEAFF. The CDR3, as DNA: TGTGCCAGCAGAGGCGGACAGCTGAACACTGAAGCTTTCTTT.

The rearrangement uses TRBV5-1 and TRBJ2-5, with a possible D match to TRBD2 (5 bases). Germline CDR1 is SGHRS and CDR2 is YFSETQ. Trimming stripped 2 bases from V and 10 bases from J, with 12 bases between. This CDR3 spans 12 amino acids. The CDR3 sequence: CASSFGREGQYF. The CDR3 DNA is TGCGCCAGCAGCTTCGGACGCGAGGGCCAGTACTTC.

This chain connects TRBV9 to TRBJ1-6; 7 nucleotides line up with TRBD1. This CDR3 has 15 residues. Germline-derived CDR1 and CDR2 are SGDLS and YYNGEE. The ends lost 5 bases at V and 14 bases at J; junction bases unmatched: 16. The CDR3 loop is CASSGQAPFGRALHF. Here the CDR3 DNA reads TGTGCCAGCAGTGGACAGGCCCCCTTTGGTCGGGCCCTCCACTTT.

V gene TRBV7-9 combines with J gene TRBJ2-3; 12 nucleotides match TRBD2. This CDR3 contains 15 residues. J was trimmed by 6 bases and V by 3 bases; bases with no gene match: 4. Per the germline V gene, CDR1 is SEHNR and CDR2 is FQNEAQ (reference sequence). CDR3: CASSFGLAGMDTQYF. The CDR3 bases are TGTGCCAGCAGCTTTGGACTAGCGGGAATGGATACGCAGTATTTT.

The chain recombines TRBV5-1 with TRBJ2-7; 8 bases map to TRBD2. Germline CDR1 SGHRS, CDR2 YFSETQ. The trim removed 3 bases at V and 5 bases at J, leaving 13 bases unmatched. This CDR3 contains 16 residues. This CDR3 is CASSSDPSGGENEQYF. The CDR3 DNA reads TGCGCCAGCAGCTCGGACCCTTCGGGAGGGGAGAACGAGCAGTACTTC. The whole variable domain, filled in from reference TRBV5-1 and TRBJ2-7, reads KAGVTQTPRYLIKTRGQQVTLSCSPISGHRSVSWYQQTPGQGLQFLFEYFSETQRNKGNFPGRFSGRQFSNSRSEMNVSTLELGDSALYLCASSSDPSGGENEQYFGPGTRLTVT.

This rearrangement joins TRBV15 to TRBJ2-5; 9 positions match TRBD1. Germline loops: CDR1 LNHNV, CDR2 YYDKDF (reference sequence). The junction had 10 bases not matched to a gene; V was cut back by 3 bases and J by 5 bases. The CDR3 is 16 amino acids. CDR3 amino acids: CATSSHRGQGWETQYF. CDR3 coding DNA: TGTGCCACCAGCAGCCACCGGGGACAGGGTTGGGAGACCCAGTACTTC.

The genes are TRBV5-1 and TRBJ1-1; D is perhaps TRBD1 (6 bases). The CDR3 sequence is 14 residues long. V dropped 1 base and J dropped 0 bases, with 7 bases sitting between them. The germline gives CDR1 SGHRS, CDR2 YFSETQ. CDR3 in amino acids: CASSLTGLNTEAFF. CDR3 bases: TGCGCCAGCAGCTTGACAGGGCTGAACACTGAAGCTTTCTTT.

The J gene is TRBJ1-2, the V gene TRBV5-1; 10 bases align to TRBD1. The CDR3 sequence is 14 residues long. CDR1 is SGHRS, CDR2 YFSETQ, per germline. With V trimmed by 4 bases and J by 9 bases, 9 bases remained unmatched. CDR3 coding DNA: TGCGCCAGCAGCCCACCCCCGGGACAGGGGAGCTACACCTTC. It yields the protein CASSPPPGQGSYTF.